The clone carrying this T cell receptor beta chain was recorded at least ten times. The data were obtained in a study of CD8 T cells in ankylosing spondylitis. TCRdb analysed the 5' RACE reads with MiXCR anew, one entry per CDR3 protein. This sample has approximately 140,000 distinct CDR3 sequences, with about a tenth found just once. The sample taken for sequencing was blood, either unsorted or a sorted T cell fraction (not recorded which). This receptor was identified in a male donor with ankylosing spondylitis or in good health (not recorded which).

The CDR3, as DNA: TGTGCCAGCAGCTTTAGTCTAGCTGGTGACATTCAGTACTTC. Translation gives CASSFSLAGDIQYF. This rearrangement joins TRBV11-2 to TRBJ2-4; a possible D gene is TRBD2 (5 bases). The CDR3 has 14 amino acids. Deletions cut 3 bases from V and 8 bases from J, with 14 bases between. CDR1 is SGHAT and CDR2 is FQNNGV in the germline V gene. The full variable domain, rest sourced from reference TRBV11-2 and TRBJ2-4, is EAGVAQSPRYKIIEKRQSVAFWCNPISGHATLYWYQQILGQGPKLLIQFQNNGVVDDSQLPKDRFSAERLKGVDSTLKIQPAKLEDSAVYLCASSFSLAGDIQYFGAGTRLSVL.